This entry is about one TCR beta chain. As yet, its antigen is unknown. The data belong to a study of relationships among human T cell subsets. Regarding the study as a whole: Many CDR3s were shared across Th1, Th2 and regulatory subsets. Regulatory and Th2 subsets had few clones over 100 reads, unlike CD8+ cytotoxic cells.

Germline loops: CDR1 SGHAT, CDR2 FQNNGV. V was clipped by 3 bases and J by 0 bases, with 14 bases between them. The CDR3 totals 16 residues. TCR alpha and beta CDR3s were amplified from mRNA by semiquantitative ARM-PCR. Tagged nested gene-specific primers were used first, then communal superprimers amplified exponentially. Before the second round, exonuclease removed the nested primers. TCRdb independently ran MiXCR on the multiplex PCR reads; one entry per CDR3 protein. The sample contains a few thousand distinct CDR3 sequences, around 40% of which appear only once. The clonotype originates from a man aged 35 to 55 in good health. The chain joins TRBV11-2 to TRBJ1-1; tentatively, D is TRBD1 (5 bases). Specimen: activated T cells sorted from blood. Subset defined: CD45RA-RO-CD69+ activated T cells. Here the CDR3 reads CASSLSRENMNTEAFF. The CDR3 bases are TGTGCCAGCAGCTTGAGCAGGGAAAACATGAACACTGAAGCTTTCTTT.